This TCR beta chain was captured in a study of cytomegalovirus exposure and HLA in healthy donors. Study-wide results and limits: In a later analysis, TCR beta V- and J-gene trimming showed a link to a missense DCLRE1C variant. In all likelihood, a cluster of highly shared sequence variants was a sequencing artifact. Across all donors, roughly uniform sequencing depth was an assumption of the presence/absence analyses.

Healthy people donating bone marrow made up the donors. Both 60 Vbeta primers and 13 Jbeta primers went into the PCR. Sequenced by immunoSEQ multiplex PCR; TCRdb stores in-frame clones only, minus some. The table lists approximately 150,000 clones, approximately 79% of them singletons, with 2.5% to 3.5% in the top ten. The CDR3 totals 15 residues. Losses at the gene ends were 1 base for V and 4 bases for J; bases not matched to a gene: 2. Looked up from germline, CDR1 is KGHSH and CDR2 is LQKENI. In regard to this clone: Its specificity is not known.

This TCR was recovered from a woman aged 25-40 years in good health and CMV-seronegative. The chain carries TRBV18 and TRBJ2-1; TRBD2 aligns across 9 bases. The sequenced material came from PBMCs. The CDR3 is CASSPQSGRYNEQFF. CDR3 in DNA: TGTGCCAGCTCACCACAGAGCGGGAGGTACAATGAGCAGTTCTTC.